Listed below are T cell receptor beta chains from one sample, sequenced in a study of control samples from healthy donors and cancer patients. The data were produced by immunoSEQ multiplex PCR, yet TCRdb's version contains in-frame clones alone and is incomplete. Of about 46,000 clones in the sample, 88% were seen once. Sample: PBMCs. The receptors were sampled from a man aged 50 or older with head and neck cancer. CDR3s include the opening cysteine and the closing phenylalanine or tryptophan. The order of the fields is J gene, clone size, D gene, CDR3 length, V gene, CDR3 protein, CDR3 DNA. A D gene is named only where the DNA matches it firmly. Part of the rows lack a size; the others show once, few, many or a class for expanded clones.

J: TRBJ1-4; size: .; D: TRBD1; length: 15; V: TRBV11-2; CDR3: CASSPSRTGSAKLFF; DNA: TGTGCCAGCAGCCCATCCCGGACAGGGTCGGCAAAACTGTTTTTT
J: TRBJ1-2; size: .; D: TRBD1; length: 13; V: TRBV6-2/TRBV6-3; CDR3: CASSIQGPYGYTF; DNA: TGTGCCAGCAGTATACAGGGGCCCTATGGCTACACCTTC
J: TRBJ2-4; size: .; D: .; length: 11; V: TRBV7-9; CDR3: CASSLGGIQYF; DNA: TGTGCCAGCAGCTTAGGCGGGATTCAGTACTTC
J: TRBJ1-5; size: .; D: .; length: 13; V: TRBV3-1/TRBV3-2; CDR3: CASSPGPRQPQHF; DNA: TGTGCCAGCAGCCCTGGGCCCCGGCAGCCCCAGCATTTT
J: TRBJ2-5; size: .; D: .; length: 13; V: TRBV10-3; CDR3: CAISENVGETQYF; DNA: TGTGCCATCAGTGAAAATGTTGGGGAGACCCAGTACTTC
J: TRBJ2-3; size: .; D: .; length: 13; V: TRBV28; CDR3: CASNNGGTDTQYF; DNA: TGTGCCAGCAATAATGGAGGCACAGATACGCAGTATTTT
J: TRBJ2-1; size: .; D: .; length: 12; V: TRBV12-3/TRBV12-4; CDR3: CASSLGGVEQFF; DNA: TGTGCCAGCAGTTTAGGGGGAGTTGAGCAGTTCTTC
J: TRBJ1-6; size: .; D: .; length: 16; V: TRBV5-8; CDR3: CASSALRTARGSPLHF; DNA: TGTGCCAGCAGCGCCTTACGGACAGCGAGGGGTTCACCCCTCCACTTT
J: TRBJ1-2; size: .; D: .; length: 11; V: TRBV11-2; CDR3: CASSFRGGYTF; DNA: TGTGCCAGCAGCTTCAGGGGTGGCTACACCTTC
J: TRBJ2-2; size: .; D: TRBD2; length: 15; V: TRBV28; CDR3: CASRSGLRDTGELFF; DNA: TGTGCCAGCAGGTCGGGACTAAGGGACACCGGGGAGCTGTTTTTT
J: TRBJ2-3; size: few; D: .; length: 14; V: TRBV28; CDR3: CASRIPSSTDTQYF; DNA: TGTGCCAGCAGGATCCCCTCTAGCACAGATACGCAGTATTTT
J: TRBJ1-4; size: .; D: .; length: 13; V: TRBV5-1; CDR3: CASSLNRDEKLFF; DNA: TGCGCCAGCAGCTTAAACAGGGACGAAAAACTGTTTTTT
J: TRBJ2-3; size: .; D: .; length: 15; V: TRBV6-4; CDR3: CASSEGLGGTDTQYF; DNA: TGTGCCAGCAGTGAAGGGCTGGGGGGCACAGATACGCAGTATTTT
J: TRBJ2-2; size: .; D: .; length: 12; V: TRBV29-1; CDR3: CSPRQNTGELFF; DNA: TGCAGCCCCAGACAGAACACCGGGGAGCTGTTTTTT
J: TRBJ2-3; size: .; D: TRBD2; length: 14; V: TRBV7-2; CDR3: CASSFGGGADTQYF; DNA: TGTGCCAGCAGCTTCGGCGGGGGGGCAGATACGCAGTATTTT
J: TRBJ2-7; size: .; D: TRBD2; length: 15; V: TRBV5-1; CDR3: CPRRGGYGEPYEQYF; DNA: TGCCCCCGCCGGGGGGGGTACGGGGAACCCTACGAGCAGTACTTC
J: TRBJ2-7; size: .; D: .; length: 12; V: TRBV7-2; CDR3: CASSLVPYEQYF; DNA: TGTGCCAGCAGCTTAGTCCCGTACGAGCAGTACTTC
J: TRBJ2-2; size: once; D: TRBD1; length: 14; V: TRBV5-4; CDR3: CASSFLQGSGELFF; DNA: TGTGCCAGCAGCTTCTTACAGGGGTCCGGGGAGCTGTTTTTT
J: TRBJ2-3; size: .; D: .; length: 13; V: TRBV7-2; CDR3: CASSSPLTDTQYF; DNA: TGTGCCAGCAGCTCCCCCCTCACAGATACGCAGTATTTT
J: TRBJ2-2; size: .; D: .; length: 16; V: TRBV7-7; CDR3: CASSPHTGRGTGELFF; DNA: TGTGCCAGCAGCCCTCACACAGGGCGGGGGACCGGGGAGCTGTTTTTT
J: TRBJ2-1; size: .; D: TRBD2; length: 15; V: TRBV6-5; CDR3: CASSSGLAGVGEQFF; DNA: TGTGCCAGCAGTTCGGGACTAGCGGGAGTGGGTGAGCAGTTCTTC
J: TRBJ2-1; size: few; D: TRBD2; length: 17; V: TRBV5-1; CDR3: CASSRGTSGKLNNEQFF; DNA: TGCGCCAGCAGCCGAGGGACTAGCGGGAAATTAAACAATGAGCAGTTCTTC
J: TRBJ2-3; size: .; D: TRBD2; length: 15; V: TRBV27; CDR3: CASSPLAGATDTQYF; DNA: TGTGCCAGCAGTCCTCTAGCGGGAGCCACAGATACGCAGTATTTT
J: TRBJ1-5; size: .; D: .; length: 14; V: TRBV6-1; CDR3: CASSEAGGFQPQHF; DNA: TGTGCCAGCAGTGAGGCGGGAGGGTTCCAGCCCCAGCATTTT
J: TRBJ2-7; size: .; D: .; length: 14; V: TRBV2; CDR3: CASSSSVSSYEQYF; DNA: TGTGCCAGCAGTAGTAGCGTTAGCTCCTACGAGCAGTACTTC
J: TRBJ2-3; size: .; D: .; length: 12; V: TRBV20-1; CDR3: CSAGEDIDTQYF; DNA: TGCAGTGCTGGTGAGGATATAGATACGCAGTATTTT
J: TRBJ2-5; size: once; D: .; length: 11; V: TRBV20-1; CDR3: CSAGPNLGQYF; DNA: TGCAGTGCTGGACCGAACCTTGGCCAGTACTTC
J: TRBJ1-2; size: .; D: TRBD1; length: 16; V: TRBV6-5; CDR3: CASSSRGQGANYGYTF; DNA: TGTGCCAGCAGTTCAAGAGGACAGGGGGCAAATTATGGCTACACCTTC
J: TRBJ2-4; size: .; D: .; length: 13; V: TRBV12-3/TRBV12-4; CDR3: CASSTLRADIQYF; DNA: TGTGCCAGCAGCACACTGAGAGCGGACATTCAGTACTTC
J: TRBJ2-5; size: medium-sized; D: TRBD1; length: 14; V: TRBV19; CDR3: CASSPWGTGETQYF; DNA: TGTGCCAGTAGCCCATGGGGGACAGGAGAGACCCAGTACTTC
J: TRBJ2-1; size: .; D: TRBD2; length: 19; V: TRBV5-5; CDR3: CASSPGTSGGNRRGYEQFF; DNA: TGTGCCAGCAGCCCCGGGACTAGCGGGGGGAACCGACGGGGGTATGAGCAGTTCTTC
J: TRBJ2-7; size: .; D: .; length: 14; V: TRBV3-1/TRBV3-2; CDR3: CASSQRRVSDEQYF; DNA: TGTGCCAGCAGCCAAAGAAGGGTGTCGGACGAGCAGTACTTC